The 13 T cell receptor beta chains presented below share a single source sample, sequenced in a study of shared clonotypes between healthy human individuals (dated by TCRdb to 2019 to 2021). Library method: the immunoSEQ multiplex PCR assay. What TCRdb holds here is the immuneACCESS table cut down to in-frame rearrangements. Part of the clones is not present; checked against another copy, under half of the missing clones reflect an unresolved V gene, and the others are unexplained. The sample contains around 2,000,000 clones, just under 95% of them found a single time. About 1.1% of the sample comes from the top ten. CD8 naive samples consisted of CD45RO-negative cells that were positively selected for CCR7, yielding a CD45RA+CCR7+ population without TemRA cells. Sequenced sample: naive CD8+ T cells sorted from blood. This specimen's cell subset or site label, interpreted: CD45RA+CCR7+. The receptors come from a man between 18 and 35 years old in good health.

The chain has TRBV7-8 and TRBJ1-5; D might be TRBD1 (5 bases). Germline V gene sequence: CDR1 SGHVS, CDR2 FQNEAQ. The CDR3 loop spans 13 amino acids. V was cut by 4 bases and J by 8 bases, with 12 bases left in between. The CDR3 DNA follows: TGTGCCAGCAGCTCCTCTTGGGGGGAGCCCCAGCATTTT. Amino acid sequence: CASSSSWGEPQHF.

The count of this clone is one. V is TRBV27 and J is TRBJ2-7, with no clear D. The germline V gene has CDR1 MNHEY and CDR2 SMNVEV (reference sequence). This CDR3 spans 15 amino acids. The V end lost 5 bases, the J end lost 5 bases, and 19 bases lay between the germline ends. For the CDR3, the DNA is TGTGCCAGCAGTCCGGGTTATGGGGAATACCACGAGCAGTACTTC. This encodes CASSPGYGEYHEQYF.

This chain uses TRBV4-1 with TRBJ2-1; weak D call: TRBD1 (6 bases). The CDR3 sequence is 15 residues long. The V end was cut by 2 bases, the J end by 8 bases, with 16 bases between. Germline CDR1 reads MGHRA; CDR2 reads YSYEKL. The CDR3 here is CASSQRYRAGDEQFF. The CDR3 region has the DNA TGCGCCAGCAGCCAAAGGTACAGGGCTGGGGATGAGCAGTTCTTC.

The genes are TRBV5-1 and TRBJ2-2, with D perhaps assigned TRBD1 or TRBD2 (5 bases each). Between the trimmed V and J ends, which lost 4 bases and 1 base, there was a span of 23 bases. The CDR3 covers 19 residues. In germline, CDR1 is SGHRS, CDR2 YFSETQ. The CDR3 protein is CASSPDPGAQTMNTGELFF. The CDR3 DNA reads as TGCGCCAGCAGCCCGGACCCCGGGGCACAGACCATGAACACCGGGGAGCTGTTTTTT.

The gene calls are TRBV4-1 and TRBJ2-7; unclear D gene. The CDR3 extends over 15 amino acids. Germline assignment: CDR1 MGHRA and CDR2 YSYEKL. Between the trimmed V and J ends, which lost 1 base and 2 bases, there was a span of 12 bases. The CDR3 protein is CASSQVTDLPYEQYF. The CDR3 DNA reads TGCGCCAGCAGCCAAGTTACCGATCTTCCCTACGAGCAGTACTTC.

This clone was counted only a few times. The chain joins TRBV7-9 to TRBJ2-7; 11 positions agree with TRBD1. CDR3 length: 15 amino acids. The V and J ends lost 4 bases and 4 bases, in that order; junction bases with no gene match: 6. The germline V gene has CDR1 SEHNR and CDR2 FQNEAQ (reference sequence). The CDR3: CASSSPGTGGYEQYF. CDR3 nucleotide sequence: TGTGCCAGCAGCTCTCCCGGGACAGGGGGTTACGAGCAGTACTTC.

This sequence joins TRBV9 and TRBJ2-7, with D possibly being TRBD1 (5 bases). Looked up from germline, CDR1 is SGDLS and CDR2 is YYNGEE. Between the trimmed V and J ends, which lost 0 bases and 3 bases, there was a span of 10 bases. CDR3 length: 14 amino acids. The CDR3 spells CASSVEGPNYEQYF. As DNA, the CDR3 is TGTGCCAGCAGCGTAGAGGGGCCAAACTACGAGCAGTACTTC.

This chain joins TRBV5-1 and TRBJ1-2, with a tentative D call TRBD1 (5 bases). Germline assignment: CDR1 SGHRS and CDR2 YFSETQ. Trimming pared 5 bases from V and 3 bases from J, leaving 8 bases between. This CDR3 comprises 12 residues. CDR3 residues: CASRGLDYGYTF. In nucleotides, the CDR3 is TGCGCCAGCAGGGGGCTGGACTATGGCTACACCTTC.

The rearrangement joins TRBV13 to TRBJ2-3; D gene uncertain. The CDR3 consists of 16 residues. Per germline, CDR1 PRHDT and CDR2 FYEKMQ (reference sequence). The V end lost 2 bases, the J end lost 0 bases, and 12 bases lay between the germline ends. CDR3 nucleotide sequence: TGTGCCAGCAGCTTATTTCCGCCTCCTAGCACAGATACGCAGTATTTT. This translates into CASSLFPPPSTDTQYF.

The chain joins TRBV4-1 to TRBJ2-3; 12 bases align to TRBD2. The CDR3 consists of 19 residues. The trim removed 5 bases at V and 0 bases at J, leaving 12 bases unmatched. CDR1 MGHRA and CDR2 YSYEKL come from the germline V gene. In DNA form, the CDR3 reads TGCGCCAGCAGCTCCGGAGGGGGGACTAGCGGGTCTAGCACAGATACGCAGTATTTT. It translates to CASSSGGGTSGSSTDTQYF.

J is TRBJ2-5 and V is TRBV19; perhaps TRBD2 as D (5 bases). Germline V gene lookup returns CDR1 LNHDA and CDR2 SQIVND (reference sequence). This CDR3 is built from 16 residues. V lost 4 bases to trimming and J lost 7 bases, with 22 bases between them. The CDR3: CASSTGRTGPQRTQYF. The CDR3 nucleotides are TGTGCCAGTAGTACTGGACGGACTGGCCCCCAACGGACCCAGTACTTC.

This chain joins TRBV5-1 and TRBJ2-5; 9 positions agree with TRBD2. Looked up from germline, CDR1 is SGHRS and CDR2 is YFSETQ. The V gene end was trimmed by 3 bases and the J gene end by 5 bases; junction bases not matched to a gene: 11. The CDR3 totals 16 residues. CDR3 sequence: CASSSTPHAGGETQYF. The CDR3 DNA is TGCGCCAGCAGCTCCACCCCACACGCGGGGGGGGAGACCCAGTACTTC.

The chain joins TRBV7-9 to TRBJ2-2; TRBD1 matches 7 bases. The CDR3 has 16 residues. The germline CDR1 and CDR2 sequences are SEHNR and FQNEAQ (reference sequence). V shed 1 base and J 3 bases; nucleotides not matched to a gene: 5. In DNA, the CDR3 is TGTGCCAGCAGCTTAGGATATGGGACAGACACCGGGGAGCTGTTTTTT. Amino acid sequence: CASSLGYGTDTGELFF.